This TCR beta chain originates from a study of regulatory T cells in long-lasting Graves disease. Time point noted: persistent/refractory GD, antithyroid drugs over 5 years with positive TRAb. Extracted PBMC RNA gave rise to the TCR library. Germline CDR1 and CDR2: MGHDK and SYGVNS. The CDR3 has 11 residues. Both iRepertoire HTBI primers and Arm-PCR of CDR3 regions were used to build the TCR beta libraries. Each CDR3 protein is one row after TCRdb ran MiXCR on the multiplex PCR reads. Of about 460,000 distinct CDR3 sequences listed, 20% to 25% were seen once; the top ten hold about an eighth. The source was peripheral blood mononuclear cells (PBMCs), collected when the disease was refractory, from a patient treated with antithyroid drugs. This clonotype was sampled from a female donor with Graves disease. J is TRBJ2-5 and V is TRBV25-1, with unresolved D. The DNA matches TRBJ2-1 better at its end, which makes the J call doubtful. The CDR3: CASSEGREQFF. CDR3 coding DNA: TGTGCCAGCAGTGAAGGGCGTGAGCAGTTCTTC.